Presented here are 21 T cell receptor beta chains from one specimen sequenced in a study of CD8+ T cells in alopecia areata. It was cDNA, reverse transcribed from extracted RNA, that served as the sequencing template. The protocol was immunoSEQ multiplex PCR, while the TCRdb copy is restricted to in-frame clones and leaves out a portion. The sample has 130,000 or so clones, about 50% seen once. The material was CD8+ T cells sorted from blood, obtained at week 0. These receptor sequences come from a human donor with alopecia areata.

This clone has only a few counts. V is TRBV27 and J is TRBJ2-7, with D perhaps TRBD1 (7 bases). Looked up from germline, CDR1 is MNHEY and CDR2 is SMNVEV (reference sequence). Trimming removed 4 bases from V and 4 bases from J, with 17 bases in between. The CDR3 extends over 15 amino acids. This CDR3 reads CASSSSGGLRYEQYF. Written as DNA, the CDR3 is TGTGCCAGCAGTTCCTCAGGGGGACTCCGGTACGAGCAGTACTTC.

The gene calls are TRBV16 and TRBJ2-7; possibly TRBD1 for D (6 bases). Germline values: CDR1 KGHSY, CDR2 FQNENV. The CDR3 contains 14 residues. Trimming cost V 0 bases and J 7 bases, with 13 bases left between them. The CDR3 DNA reads TGTGCCAGCAGCCAATCGGGGGCAGGGGTTGAGCAGTACTTC. Translating gives CASSQSGAGVEQYF.

This chain uses TRBV10-3 with TRBJ2-7; D is perhaps TRBD1 or TRBD2 (5 bases each). CDR3 length: 14 residues. V lost 2 bases and J 1 base, leaving 9 bases between the germline ends. Germline V CDR1 and CDR2: ENHRY, SYGVKD. CDR3 nucleotides: TGTGCCATCAGTGAGCCGGGACGGTCCTACGAGCAGTACTTC. Its protein product is CAISEPGRSYEQYF.

This sequence joins TRBV5-6 and TRBJ1-5; the D is unclear. CDR1 is SGHDT, CDR2 YYEEEE, per germline. Trimming removed 0 bases at V and 3 bases at J, with 7 bases between. This CDR3 is 14 amino acids long. In DNA, the CDR3 is TGTGCCAGCAGCTTGGGTACTTACAATCAGCCCCAGCATTTT. Translating gives CASSLGTYNQPQHF. The full variable domain, with the rest looked up from reference TRBV5-6 and TRBJ1-5, is DAGVTQSPTHLIKTRGQQVTLRCSPKSGHDTVSWYQQALGQGPQFIFQYYEEEERQRGNFPDRFSGHQFPNYSSELNVNALLLGDSALYLCASSLGTYNQPQHFGDGTRLSIL.

The table lists this clone with a few counts. The junction and the germline gene differ at one end; a read error may be behind it. The V call is TRBV2, the J call TRBJ2-1; the D is unclear. CDR1 SNHLY and CDR2 FYNNEI come from the germline V gene. The CDR3 has 13 residues. In nucleotides, the CDR3 is TGTGCCAGCAGTGAAGACTCCAACAATGAGCAGTTCTTC. Its translation is CASSEDSNNEQFF. Full variable domain (missing parts from reference TRBV2 and TRBJ2-1): EPEVTQTPSHQVTQMGQEVILRCVPISNHLYFYWYRQILGQKVEFLVSFYNNEISEKSEIFDDQFSVERPDGSNFTLKIRSTKLEDSAMYFCASSEDSNNEQFFGPGTRLTVL.

A few counts support this clone. The chain combines TRBV29-1 with TRBJ2-7, with D possibly TRBD1 on 6 matching bases. This CDR3 comprises 11 residues. Germline V gene data show CDR1 as SQVTM and CDR2 as ANQGSEA. Trimming shortened V by 5 bases and J by 7 bases, and 12 bases separated the two germline ends. In nucleotides, the CDR3 is TGCAGCGTTAACAGGGCCGGTGAGCAGTACTTC. Its protein is CSVNRAGEQYF.

The J gene is TRBJ1-1, the V gene TRBV19, with a possible D match to TRBD1 (6 bases). The CDR3 contains 15 residues. V gave up 3 bases and J gave up 1 base, with 12 bases separating them. Germline CDR1 reads LNHDA; CDR2 reads SQIVND (reference sequence). CDR3 sequence (DNA): TGTGCCAGTAGTATGCGGGACATTAAGAACACTGAAGCTTTCTTT. Amino acid sequence: CASSMRDIKNTEAFF.

The chain combines TRBV10-3 with TRBJ2-7; unclear D gene. Trimming cost V 0 bases and J 7 bases, with 4 bases left between them. Germline CDR1 reads ENHRY; CDR2 reads SYGVKD. CDR3 length: 11 residues. The chain's CDR3 is CAISESWEQYF. In DNA form, the CDR3 reads TGTGCCATCAGTGAGTCCTGGGAGCAGTACTTC.

The rearrangement joins TRBV30 to TRBJ2-5, with TRBD2 matching over 7 bases. Losses at the gene ends were 0 bases for V and 5 bases for J; bases not matched to a gene: 3. The germline V gene has CDR1 GTSNPN and CDR2 SVGIG (reference sequence). This CDR3 has 13 residues. The CDR3 DNA follows: TGTGCCTGGAGTGTAATGCGGGAGGAGACCCAGTACTTC. It codes for CAWSVMREETQYF. Looking up the rest from reference TRBV30 and TRBJ2-5 gives the full variable domain: SQTIHQWPATLVQPVGSPLSLECTVEGTSNPNLYWYRQAAGRGLQLLFYSVGIGQISSEVPQNLSASRPQDRQFILSSKKLLLSDSGFYLCAWSVMREETQYFGPGTRLLVL.

This clone showed up just a few times. This chain uses TRBV10-3 with TRBJ2-7, with D possibly TRBD1 on 6 matching bases. CDR3 length: 15 amino acids. With 10 bases removed from V and 4 bases from J, the gap between germline ends came to 23 bases. Per the germline V gene, CDR1 is ENHRY and CDR2 is SYGVKD. As DNA, the CDR3 is TGTGCCAGTGTGGACAGTCATCAAGTCCCGTACGAGCAGTACTTC. Its protein product is CASVDSHQVPYEQYF.

The rearrangement uses TRBV4-2 and TRBJ2-1; possible D gene TRBD2, 6 bases. Germline V lookup: CDR1 LGHNA, CDR2 YNFKEQ. V dropped 4 bases and J dropped 5 bases, with 18 bases sitting between them. The CDR3 loop spans 16 amino acids. The CDR3 bases are TGTGCCAGCAGCCTCCTAGCCGTACTAGCCGACAATGAGCAGTTCTTC. Amino acids: CASSLLAVLADNEQFF.

This clone has just a few counts. Other DNA variants within this sample encode the same CDR3. The chain combines TRBV6-5 with TRBJ2-7; the match to TRBD1 covers 9 bases. Germline CDR1 MNHEY, CDR2 SVGAGI. Losses at the gene ends were 0 bases for V and 3 bases for J; bases not matched to a gene: 0. The CDR3 sequence is 14 residues long. Here the CDR3 reads CASSYSDRGYEQYF. The CDR3 bases are TGTGCCAGCAGTTACTCGGACAGGGGCTACGAGCAGTACTTC.

The chain joins TRBV7-9 to TRBJ2-7; D ambiguous. The CDR3 loop spans 16 amino acids. Trimming stripped 1 base from V and 0 bases from J, with 13 bases between. Germline V gene data show CDR1 as SEHNR and CDR2 as FQNEAQ (reference sequence). CDR3 loop: CASSLDAPRSSYEQYF. The CDR3 DNA reads TGTGCCAGCAGCTTAGACGCACCTAGGAGCTCCTACGAGCAGTACTTC.

This rearrangement joins TRBV5-1 to TRBJ1-2, with 7 bases lining up with TRBD1. From germline, CDR1 is SGHRS and CDR2 YFSETQ. Trimming removed 4 bases from V and 3 bases from J; junction bases left unmatched: 6. CDR3 length: 14 residues. CDR3 sequence reads: CASSRGQSHYGYTF. The DNA of the CDR3 is TGCGCCAGCAGCCGGGGACAGTCCCACTATGGCTACACCTTC.

The chain couples TRBV6-4 to TRBJ1-2; D not certain. Trimming took 2 bases from V and 2 from J, leaving 6 bases between them. This CDR3 contains 13 residues. Germline values: CDR1 MRHNA, CDR2 SNTAGT. In DNA form, the CDR3 reads TGTGCCAGCAGTGACGGAGAGAACTATGGCTACACCTTC. Its translation: CASSDGENYGYTF.

Regarding this clone: Sequence at one end of the junction differs from germline and may be a read error. The gene calls are TRBV14 and TRBJ2-7; 9 bases line up with TRBD1. The CDR3 contains 13 residues. In germline, CDR1 is SGHDN, CDR2 FVKESK. The CDR3 DNA reads TGTGCCAGCAGCCTCAGTGCAGGGACAGGGCCCGACTTC. Translating gives CASSLSAGTGPDF. Complete variable domain (other parts from reference TRBV14 and TRBJ2-7): EAGVTQFPSHSVIEKGQTVTLRCDPISGHDNLYWYRRVMGKEIKFLLHFVKESKQDESGMPNNRFLAERTGGTYSTLKVQPAELEDSGVYFCASSLSAGTGPDFGPGTRLTVT.

In its sample, this clone was seen a few times. This chain uses TRBV6-6 with TRBJ1-1; a weak D match, TRBD1 (5 bases). V dropped 6 bases and J dropped 6 bases, with 11 bases sitting between them. Germline V lookup: CDR1 MNHNY, CDR2 SVGAGI (reference sequence). The CDR3 runs 12 residues. The CDR3: CASSHGTSEAFF. DNA for the CDR3: TGTGCCAGCAGCCACGGGACCTCTGAAGCTTTCTTT.

The chain uses TRBV6-5 and TRBJ2-7, with D possibly being TRBD1 (6 bases). The CDR3 is 15 amino acids. V gave up 2 bases and J gave up 3 bases, with 14 bases separating them. Germline loops: CDR1 MNHEY, CDR2 SVGAGI. The CDR3 DNA reads TGTGCCAGCAGTTACGGGAGCCTCAGGGGCTACGAGCAGTACTTC. This translates into CASSYGSLRGYEQYF.

The chain couples TRBV29-1 to TRBJ2-7; no definite D call. Trimming shortened V by 4 bases and J by 2 bases, and 15 bases separated the two germline ends. The CDR3 loop spans 14 amino acids. From germline, CDR1 is SQVTM and CDR2 ANQGSEA. CDR3 amino acids: CSVVFAVSAYEQYF. In nucleotides, the CDR3 is TGCAGCGTTGTATTCGCGGTATCCGCCTACGAGCAGTACTTC.

The V and J genes are TRBV5-1 and TRBJ2-7; D possibly corresponds to TRBD1 (6 bases). The CDR3 sequence is 12 residues long. V was clipped by 6 bases and J by 3 bases, with 10 bases between them. The germline CDR1 and CDR2 sequences are SGHRS and YFSETQ. As DNA, the CDR3 is TGCGCCAGCAACGCGGACAGCTACGAGCAGTACTTC. It translates to CASNADSYEQYF.

The table lists this clone with a few counts. The chain recombines TRBV10-3 with TRBJ1-2; unclear D gene. CDR3 length equals 14 residues. CDR1 and CDR2 from the germline V gene are ENHRY and SYGVKD. V shed 0 bases and J shed 8 bases, with 13 bases lying between them. CDR3 sequence (DNA): TGTGCCATCAGTGAGTCTGGGCCTGGTTCAGGCTACACCTTC. This translates into CAISESGPGSGYTF.